The subject of this entry is one TCR beta chain. Its specificity is unknown. This sample is drawn from a study of cytomegalovirus exposure and HLA in healthy donors. Findings and limits, study-wide: In presence/absence analyses, roughly uniform sequencing depth across donors was assumed. Later analysis identified about 15,000 TCR beta sequences associated with HLA alleles, using a false discovery rate threshold of 0.05. Fewer N-insertions (relative to the approximately 670-donor mean) were reportedly seen in an Asian-associated ancestry cluster in a later analysis. It is likely that the observed cluster of highly shared sequence variants was a sequencing artifact.

The PCR was carried out with 60 Vbeta primers and 13 Jbeta primers. The data were produced by immunoSEQ multiplex PCR, yet TCRdb's version contains in-frame clones alone and is incomplete. The data show about 99,000 clones, roughly 75% seen once. The receptor's source is a woman aged 35 to 49 in good health and CMV-seronegative. Sequencing was done on a sample of PBMCs.

DNA of the CDR3: TGTGCCACCCTCGCCCTCGAGGACAATGAGCAGTTCTTC. Its translation is CATLALEDNEQFF. The chain joins TRBV10-3 to TRBJ2-1; D remains ambiguous. CDR3 length equals 13 residues. V was cut by 10 bases and J by 5 bases, with 15 bases left in between. Germline V gives CDR1 ENHRY, CDR2 SYGVKD.